This T cell receptor (beta chain) was observed in a study of OX40 agonist ivuxolimab in advanced cancers. General study results and limits: Near-lowest levels of clonal expansion characterized partial responders at 0.1-3.0 mg/kg.

Germline values: CDR1 MNHNY, CDR2 SVGAGI (reference sequence). This CDR3 has 16 amino acids. V dropped 2 bases and J dropped 8 bases, with 18 bases sitting between them. Blood sampling was done at baseline, cycle 4 day 1, and cycle 7 day 1. Produced via immunoSEQ multiplex PCR; TCRdb's table is partial and in-frame only. The sample consists of 40,000 to 50,000 clones, around 90% of them appearing once. As to this clone: The antigen is not known.

The source material was CD4+ or CD8+ T cells sorted from blood, sampled in a trial of the OX40 agonist ivuxolimab. This sequence was found in an adult with an advanced solid tumor such as melanoma, head and neck, liver or kidney cancer. The chain joins TRBV6-6 to TRBJ1-4, with D unresolved. CDR3 nucleotides: TGTGCCAGCAGTTACGCGACTTCGGGGTCAGGAGAAAAACTGTTTTTT. Protein product: CASSYATSGSGEKLFF.